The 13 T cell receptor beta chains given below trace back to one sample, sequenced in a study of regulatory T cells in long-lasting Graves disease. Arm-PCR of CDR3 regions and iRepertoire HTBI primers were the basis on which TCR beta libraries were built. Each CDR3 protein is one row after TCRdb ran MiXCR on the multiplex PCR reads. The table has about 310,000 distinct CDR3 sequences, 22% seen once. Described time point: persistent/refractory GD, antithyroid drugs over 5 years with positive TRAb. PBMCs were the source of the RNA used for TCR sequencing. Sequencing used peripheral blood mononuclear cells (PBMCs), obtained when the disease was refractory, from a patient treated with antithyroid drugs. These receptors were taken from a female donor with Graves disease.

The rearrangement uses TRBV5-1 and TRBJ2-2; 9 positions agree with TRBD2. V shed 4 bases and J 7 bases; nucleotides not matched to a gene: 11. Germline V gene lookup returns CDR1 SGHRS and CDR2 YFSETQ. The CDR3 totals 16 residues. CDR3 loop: CASSPPNSGSFGELFF. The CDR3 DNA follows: TGCGCCAGCAGCCCTCCAAATAGCGGGAGCTTCGGGGAGCTGTTTTTT. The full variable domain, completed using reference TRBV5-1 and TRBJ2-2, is KAGVTQTPRYLIKTRGQQVTLSCSPISGHRSVSWYQQTPGQGLQFLFEYFSETQRNKGNFPGRFSGRQFSNSRSEMNVSTLELGDSALYLCASSPPNSGSFGELFFGEGSRLTVL.

The CDR3 loop is CASSQTPGRQPQHF. In DNA form, the CDR3 reads TGTGCCAGCAGCCAAACCCCAGGGCGTCAGCCCCAGCATTTT. The rearrangement uses TRBV3-1 and TRBJ1-5; D may be TRBD1 (5 bases). Trimming removed 2 bases at V and 6 bases at J, with 11 bases between. Germline CDR1 reads LGHDT; CDR2 reads YNNKEL (reference sequence). The CDR3 has 14 residues.

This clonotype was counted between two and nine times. The CDR3 protein is CASSGTGVGYTF. CDR3 sequence (DNA): TGTGCCAGCAGTGGGACAGGGGTCGGCTACACCTTC. This chain uses TRBV6-1 with TRBJ1-2; 9 bases line up with TRBD1. Trimming cost V 4 bases and J 8 bases; bases outside gene matches: 2. Germline values: CDR1 MNHNS, CDR2 SASEGT. The CDR3 totals 12 residues.

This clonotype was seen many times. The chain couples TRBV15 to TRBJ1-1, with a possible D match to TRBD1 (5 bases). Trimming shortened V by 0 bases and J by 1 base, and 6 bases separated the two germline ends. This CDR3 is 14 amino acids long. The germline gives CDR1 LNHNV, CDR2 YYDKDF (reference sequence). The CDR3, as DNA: TGTGCCACCAGCAGAGATCAGGGGAACACTGAAGCTTTCTTT. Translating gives CATSRDQGNTEAFF.

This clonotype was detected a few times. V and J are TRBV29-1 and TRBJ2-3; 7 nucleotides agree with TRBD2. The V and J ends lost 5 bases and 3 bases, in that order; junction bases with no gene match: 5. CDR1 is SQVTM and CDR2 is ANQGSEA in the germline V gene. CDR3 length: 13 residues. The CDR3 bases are TGCAGCGTTAGTGGGAGGGGTACAGATACGCAGTATTTT. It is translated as CSVSGRGTDTQYF.

This CDR3 reads CSVERDRGDNEQFF. DNA for the CDR3: TGCAGTGTCGAGCGGGACAGGGGGGACAATGAGCAGTTCTTC. The rearrangement uses TRBV20-1 and TRBJ2-1; 11 nucleotides agree with TRBD1. The CDR3 loop spans 14 amino acids. Germline V lookup: CDR1 DFQATT, CDR2 SNEGSKA (reference sequence). V lost 7 bases and J lost 5; bases outside the gene matches: 7.

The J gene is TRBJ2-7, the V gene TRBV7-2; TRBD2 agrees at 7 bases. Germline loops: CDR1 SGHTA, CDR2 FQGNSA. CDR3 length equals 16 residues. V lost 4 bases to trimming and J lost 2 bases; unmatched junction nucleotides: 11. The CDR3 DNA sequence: TGTGCCAGCAGCTCGGGAGGACTTACACTGGCCTACGAGCAGTACTTC. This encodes CASSSGGLTLAYEQYF.

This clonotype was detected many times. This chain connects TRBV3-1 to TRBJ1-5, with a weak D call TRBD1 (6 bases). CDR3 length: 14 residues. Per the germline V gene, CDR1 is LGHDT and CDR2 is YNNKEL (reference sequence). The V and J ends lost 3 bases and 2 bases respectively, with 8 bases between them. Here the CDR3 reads CASSHKGGNQPQHF. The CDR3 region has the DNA TGTGCCAGCAGCCATAAGGGGGGCAATCAGCCCCAGCATTTT.

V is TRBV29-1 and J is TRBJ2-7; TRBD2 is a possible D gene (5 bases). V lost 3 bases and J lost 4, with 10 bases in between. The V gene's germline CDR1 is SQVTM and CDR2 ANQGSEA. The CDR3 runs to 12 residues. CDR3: CSVEEAGYEQYF. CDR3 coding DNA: TGCAGCGTTGAGGAGGCGGGTTACGAGCAGTACTTC.

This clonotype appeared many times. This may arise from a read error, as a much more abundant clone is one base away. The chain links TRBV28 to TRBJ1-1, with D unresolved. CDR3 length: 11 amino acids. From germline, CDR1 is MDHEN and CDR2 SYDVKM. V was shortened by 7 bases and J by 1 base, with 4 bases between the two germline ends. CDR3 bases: TGTGCCAGCAACTCGAACACTGAAGCTTTCTTT. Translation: CASNSNTEAFF.

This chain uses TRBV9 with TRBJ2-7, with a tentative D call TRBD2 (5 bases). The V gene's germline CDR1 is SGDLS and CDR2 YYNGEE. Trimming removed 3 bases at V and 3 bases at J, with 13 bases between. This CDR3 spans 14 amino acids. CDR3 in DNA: TGTGCCAGCAGCGCTACGACTGAGGGCTACGAGCAGTACTTC. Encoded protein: CASSATTEGYEQYF.

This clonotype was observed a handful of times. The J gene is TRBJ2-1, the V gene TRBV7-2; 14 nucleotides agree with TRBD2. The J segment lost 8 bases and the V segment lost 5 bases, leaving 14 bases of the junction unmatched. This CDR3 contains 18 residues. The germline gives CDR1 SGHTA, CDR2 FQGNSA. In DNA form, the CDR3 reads TGTGCCAGCAGCGGGGGACTAGCGGGAGTTTTAGCCACCGATGAGCAGTTCTTC. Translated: CASSGGLAGVLATDEQFF.

The CDR3 is CASSLFVGQGYGYTF. CDR3 DNA: TGTGCCAGCAGTCTGTTCGTCGGGCAGGGATATGGCTACACCTTC. The V call is TRBV9, the J call TRBJ1-2; perhaps TRBD1 as D (5 bases). The CDR3 is made up of 15 amino acids. CDR1 is SGDLS and CDR2 is YYNGEE in the germline V gene. The V and J ends lost 5 bases and 5 bases respectively, with 19 bases between them. Supplemented by reference TRBV9 and TRBJ1-2, the full variable domain reads DSGVTQTPKHLITATGQRVTLRCSPRSGDLSVYWYQQSLDQGLQFLIQYYNGEERAKGNILERFSAQQFPDLHSELNLSSLELGDSALYFCASSLFVGQGYGYTFGSGTRLTVV.